Listed here are 32 T cell receptor beta chains from one sample, sequenced in a study of blood T cell repertoires in COVID-19. The method was immunoSEQ multiplex PCR; TCRdb's version includes in-frame clones alone and lacks a portion of them. Of roughly 300,000 clones in the sample, around 83% are singletons; the top ten hold about 1.2%. The sequenced material came from peripheral blood. The receptors stem from a woman aged 50 to 60 with acute or convalescent COVID-19.

The rearrangement uses TRBV5-1 and TRBJ1-4; D possibly corresponds to TRBD1 (6 bases). The CDR3 has 15 residues. The V gene lost 0 bases and the J gene lost 4 bases, with 10 bases spanning the gap. CDR1 and CDR2 from the germline V gene are SGHRS and YFSETQ. CDR3 in DNA: TGCGCCAGCAGCTTGGGCGGACAGTATAATGAAAAACTGTTTTTT. Its protein product is CASSLGGQYNEKLFF.

The gene calls are TRBV2 and TRBJ1-5; TRBD1 matches 7 bases. From germline, CDR1 is SNHLY and CDR2 FYNNEI. This CDR3 spans 13 amino acids. The J segment lost 3 bases and the V segment lost 8 bases, leaving 4 bases of the junction unmatched. The CDR3 spells CASDREANQPQHF. In DNA, the CDR3 is TGTGCCAGCGACAGGGAGGCCAATCAGCCCCAGCATTTT.

The gene calls are TRBV29-1 and TRBJ2-5; 12 bases agree with TRBD2. The junction had 6 bases not matched to a gene; V was cut back by 0 bases and J by 7 bases. The CDR3 sequence is 15 residues long. The V gene's germline CDR1 is SQVTM and CDR2 ANQGSEA. The CDR3, as DNA: TGCAGCGTTGAAGACCTAGCGGGGGGGCGAGGGACCCAGTACTTC. Translating it yields CSVEDLAGGRGTQYF.

The chain is built from TRBV24-1 and TRBJ2-1, with 10 bases identical to TRBD2. With 4 bases clipped from V and 1 base from J, the junction kept 6 bases outside the gene matches. In germline, CDR1 is KGHDR, CDR2 SFDVKD. The CDR3 sequence is 17 residues long. The CDR3 sequence is CATSDPSGGASYNEQFF. CDR3 nucleotides: TGTGCCACCAGTGACCCTAGCGGGGGTGCTTCCTACAATGAGCAGTTCTTC.

J is TRBJ2-7 and V is TRBV21-1; TRBD2 was called by the table and not checked on the DNA. TRBV21-1 is assigned pseudogene status. The CDR3 totals 17 residues. The CDR3 sequence is CASSKGKEGLPGVEQYF. The DNA for the CDR3 is TGTGCCAGCAGCAAAGGAAAGGAAGGACTACCCGGCGTGGAGCAGTACTTC.

This clone was counted between two and nine times. The chain uses TRBV6-1 and TRBJ1-1, with unresolved D. The CDR3 is made up of 12 amino acids. The germline V gene encodes CDR1 MNHNS and CDR2 SASEGT. V lost 1 base to trimming and J lost 7 bases, with 7 bases between them. CDR3 region: CASSEVRFEAFF. The DNA of the CDR3 is TGTGCCAGCAGTGAAGTGAGGTTTGAAGCTTTCTTT.

The chain carries TRBV21-1 and TRBJ2-1; no check of the table's D call, TRBD1, against the DNA was made. TRBV21-1 is recorded as a pseudogene. The CDR3 has 9 residues. CDR3 loop: CAMQTWWFF. DNA for the CDR3: TGTGCCATGCAAACATGGTGGTTCTTC.

In the case of this clone: Additional DNA sequences in this sample encode the identical CDR3. V usage is TRBV20-1 and J usage is TRBJ2-5, with unresolved D. The CDR3 is made up of 11 amino acids. V was shortened by 6 bases and J by 0 bases, with 5 bases between the two germline ends. The V gene's germline CDR1 is DFQATT and CDR2 SNEGSKA (reference sequence). This chain's CDR3 is CSAQNQETQYF. CDR3 nucleotides: TGCAGTGCGCAGAACCAAGAGACCCAGTACTTC.

The chain carries TRBV4-3 and TRBJ2-7, with 8 bases that match TRBD2. V lost 0 bases and J lost 0; bases outside the gene matches: 1. The CDR3 runs 15 residues. CDR1 and CDR2 (germline): LGHNA, YSLEER. This chain's CDR3 is CASSQESGSSYEQYF. CDR3 sequence (DNA): TGCGCCAGCAGCCAAGAAAGCGGGAGCTCCTACGAGCAGTACTTC.

The CDR3 loop reads CASSQGGTGGTGELFF. Written as DNA, the CDR3 is TGCGCCAGCAGCCAAGGTGGGACAGGGGGGACCGGGGAGCTGTTTTTT. The rearrangement links TRBV4-1 to TRBJ2-2; TRBD1 matches at 11 bases. V dropped 1 base and J dropped 5; count of bases not matched to a gene: 3. CDR3 length equals 16 residues. Germline values: CDR1 MGHRA, CDR2 YSYEKL.

This clone was picked up a small number of times. This chain connects TRBV7-2 to TRBJ2-1, with 14 bases aligning to TRBD2. V lost 6 bases and J lost 8; bases outside the gene matches: 9. Per germline, CDR1 SGHTA and CDR2 FQGNSA. CDR3 length: 16 residues. The CDR3 loop reads CASSSEGTSGSHEQFF. The CDR3 nucleotides are TGTGCCAGCAGTTCCGAGGGGACTAGCGGGAGCCATGAGCAGTTCTTC.

The DNA for the CDR3 is TGCGCCAGCAGCCCGACAGCAACTAATGAAAAACTGTTTTTT. It translates to CASSPTATNEKLFF. The rearrangement links TRBV5-1 to TRBJ1-4; possible D gene TRBD1, 5 bases. V shed 4 bases and J shed 0 bases, with 7 bases lying between them. CDR1 is SGHRS and CDR2 is YFSETQ in the germline V gene. CDR3 size: 14 residues. The full variable domain, rest sourced from reference TRBV5-1 and TRBJ1-4, is KAGVTQTPRYLIKTRGQQVTLSCSPISGHRSVSWYQQTPGQGLQFLFEYFSETQRNKGNFPGRFSGRQFSNSRSEMNVSTLELGDSALYLCASSPTATNEKLFFGSGTQLSVL.

The chain combines TRBV15 with TRBJ2-1; tentative D call: TRBD2 (5 bases). The CDR3 covers 14 residues. In germline, CDR1 is LNHNV, CDR2 YYDKDF (reference sequence). V lost 4 bases and J 3 bases, leaving 10 bases between the germline ends. The CDR3 DNA reads as TGTGCCACCAGCAAGGGAGATCGCTACAATGAGCAGTTCTTC. This encodes CATSKGDRYNEQFF.

The V and J genes are TRBV10-3 and TRBJ1-5, with 11 bases that match TRBD1. This CDR3 has 15 residues. The germline V gene has CDR1 ENHRY and CDR2 SYGVKD. The V gene end was trimmed by 10 bases and the J gene end by 1 base; junction bases not matched to a gene: 6. The CDR3 DNA reads as TGTGCCACCGAGGACAGGGGGCTGAGCAATCAGCCCCAGCATTTT. Amino acid sequence: CATEDRGLSNQPQHF.

The chain employs TRBV7-3 and TRBJ2-3; TRBD2 might be the D (5 bases). Between the trimmed V and J ends, which lost 3 bases and 2 bases, there was a span of 9 bases. Germline V lookup: CDR1 SGHTA, CDR2 FQGTGA. The CDR3 runs 14 residues. The CDR3 region is CASSFNGDTDTQYF. CDR3 sequence (DNA): TGTGCCAGCAGCTTTAACGGGGACACAGATACGCAGTATTTT.

V is TRBV5-5 and J is TRBJ1-2; D is undetermined. The ends were cut back, 4 bases at V and 5 bases at J, with 15 bases in the middle. The CDR3 length is 14 residues. Germline CDR1 reads SGHKS; CDR2 reads YYEKEE (reference sequence). This CDR3 is CASSPGPDTYGYTF. The DNA of the CDR3 is TGTGCCAGCAGCCCTGGGCCCGACACATATGGCTACACCTTC.

The gene calls are TRBV6-4 and TRBJ1-1, with D maybe TRBD1 (6 bases). The germline gives CDR1 MRHNA, CDR2 SNTAGT. The CDR3 length is 14 residues. The V gene lost 6 bases and the J gene lost 0 bases, with 11 bases spanning the gap. The CDR3 nucleotides are TGTGCCAGCAGGCGGGGGGCGATGAACACTGAAGCTTTCTTT. Translation: CASRRGAMNTEAFF.

Details on this clone: The sample contains more than one DNA sequence encoding this CDR3. V is TRBV27 and J is TRBJ1-3; a possible D gene is TRBD1 (5 bases). The CDR3 covers 15 residues. Germline values: CDR1 MNHEY, CDR2 SMNVEV (reference sequence). Trimming pared 0 bases from V and 4 bases from J, leaving 10 bases between. For the CDR3, the DNA is TGTGCCAGCAGTTTATCAGGGGCTCTCGGAAACACCATATATTTT. It yields the protein CASSLSGALGNTIYF.

The sample holds a few counts of this clone. This chain joins TRBV3-1 (or the pseudogene TRBV3-2) and TRBJ1-2; no clear D gene. Germline V CDR1 and CDR2: LGHDT, YNNKEL (reference sequence). Trimming removed 5 bases from V and 7 bases from J, with 11 bases in between. The CDR3 runs to 12 residues. The CDR3 here is CASSNREGGYTF. In DNA, the CDR3 is TGTGCCAGCAGCAACCGGGAGGGTGGCTACACCTTC.

CDR3 sequence: CASGRDKSTDTQYF. In nucleotides, the CDR3 is TGTGCCAGTGGCCGGGACAAAAGCACAGATACGCAGTATTTT. V gene TRBV5-4 combines with J gene TRBJ2-3; possible D gene TRBD1, 6 bases. CDR3 length: 14 amino acids. CDR1 SGHNT and CDR2 YYREEE come from the germline V gene (reference sequence). The ends were cut back, 8 bases at V and 0 bases at J, with 13 bases in the middle.

The chain carries TRBV30 and TRBJ2-2; a weak D match, TRBD1 (6 bases). With 3 bases removed from V and 0 bases from J, the gap between germline ends came to 8 bases. CDR3 size: 14 residues. The V gene's germline CDR1 is GTSNPN and CDR2 SVGIG (reference sequence). This CDR3 reads CAWRGGSNTGELFF. In DNA, the CDR3 is TGTGCCTGGAGAGGGGGTTCGAACACCGGGGAGCTGTTTTTT.

The rearrangement links TRBV6-2 or TRBV6-3 to TRBJ2-7; tentative D call: TRBD1 (6 bases). The germline V gene encodes CDR1 MNHEY and CDR2 SVGEGT. This CDR3 is 14 amino acids long. V dropped 6 bases and J dropped 6 bases, with 18 bases sitting between them. CDR3 protein: CASSQQGDSLEQYF. The CDR3 DNA reads TGTGCCAGCAGCCAACAGGGAGACTCCCTCGAGCAGTACTTC.

This chain links TRBV6-1 with TRBJ1-5, with 8 bases that match TRBD1. There are 14 residues in the CDR3. The J segment lost 9 bases and the V segment lost 1 base, leaving 5 bases of the junction unmatched. Germline V gene sequence: CDR1 MNHNS, CDR2 SASEGT. CDR3: CASSEGTGTRPQHF. The CDR3 region has the DNA TGTGCCAGCAGTGAAGGGACAGGGACTCGGCCCCAGCATTTT.

This rearrangement joins TRBV5-4 to TRBJ2-1; 9 bases are a match to TRBD2. Germline V gene lookup returns CDR1 SGHNT and CDR2 YYREEE (reference sequence). With V trimmed by 4 bases and J by 3 bases, 8 bases remained unmatched. This CDR3 comprises 16 residues. The CDR3 DNA follows: TGTGCCAGCAGCATGGCTGGGACTAGCTACTACAATGAGCAGTTCTTC. It specifies CASSMAGTSYYNEQFF.

The genes are TRBV9 and TRBJ2-7; 12 bases are shared with TRBD1. Trimming took 1 base from V and 6 from J; bases not matched to a gene: 8. CDR1 is SGDLS and CDR2 is YYNGEE in the germline V gene. CDR3 size: 16 residues. CDR3 bases: TGTGCCAGCAGCGTACAACCGGGACAGGGGGCAGGCGAGCAGTACTTC. Translation: CASSVQPGQGAGEQYF. The full variable domain, with the rest looked up from reference TRBV9 and TRBJ2-7, is DSGVTQTPKHLITATGQRVTLRCSPRSGDLSVYWYQQSLDQGLQFLIQYYNGEERAKGNILERFSAQQFPDLHSELNLSSLELGDSALYFCASSVQPGQGAGEQYFGPGTRLTVT.

The chain has TRBV10-3 and TRBJ2-2, with 9 bases that match TRBD1. CDR1 and CDR2 (germline): ENHRY, SYGVKD. Trimming at V came to 3 bases and at J to 6 bases, leaving 2 bases not matched to a gene. The CDR3 spans 14 residues. Here the CDR3 reads CAISEGTGSGELFF. In nucleotides, the CDR3 is TGTGCCATCAGTGAAGGGACAGGGTCCGGGGAGCTGTTTTTT.

The rearrangement uses TRBV10-1 and TRBJ2-2; 8 bases map to TRBD1. Looked up from germline, CDR1 is WNHNN and CDR2 is SYGVQD (reference sequence). The CDR3 has 15 amino acids. Unmatched junction bases numbered 9, after V lost 2 bases and J lost 10 bases. Written as DNA, the CDR3 is TGCGCCAGCAGTGAGGGGACAGGAGGGGAACAGGAGCTGTTTTTT. The encoded protein is CASSEGTGGEQELFF.

The CDR3 sequence: CASSASDGVDEQFF. The CDR3 DNA sequence: TGTGCCAGCAGTGCCTCAGACGGAGTGGATGAGCAGTTCTTC. J is TRBJ2-1 and V is TRBV6-4; D is unresolved. The CDR3 sequence is 14 residues long. Germline V gene lookup returns CDR1 MRHNA and CDR2 SNTAGT. V lost 4 bases and J lost 8, with 15 bases in between.

This clone was picked up a small number of times. The gene calls are TRBV4-2 and TRBJ1-1; no clear D. The germline V gene has CDR1 LGHNA and CDR2 YNFKEQ. V shed 3 bases and J shed 5 bases, with 10 bases lying between them. The CDR3 is made up of 13 amino acids. In DNA form, the CDR3 reads TGTGCCAGCAGCCAGGTAGAGTGGACTGAAGCTTTCTTT. Protein product: CASSQVEWTEAFF.

The rearrangement uses TRBV10-3 and TRBJ2-3; 10 nucleotides align to TRBD2. The CDR3 has 18 residues. The germline CDR1 and CDR2 sequences are ENHRY and SYGVKD. J was trimmed by 0 bases and V by 10 bases; bases with no gene match: 16. The CDR3 nucleotides read TGTGCCACCCGGCCTAGCGGGGGCCCAATGACTAGCACAGATACGCAGTATTTT. Its translation: CATRPSGGPMTSTDTQYF.

This clone was counted only a few times. The chain has TRBV7-9 and TRBJ1-2; D ambiguous. Trimming removed 8 bases at V and 3 bases at J, with 13 bases between. CDR1 and CDR2 from the germline V gene are SEHNR and FQNEAQ (reference sequence). The CDR3 covers 13 residues. This CDR3 is CASGAGSYYGYTF. In DNA form, the CDR3 reads TGTGCCAGCGGAGCGGGGAGTTACTATGGCTACACCTTC.

The rearrangement uses TRBV5-4 and TRBJ2-1; the match to TRBD1 covers 9 bases. The CDR3 totals 15 residues. Unmatched junction bases numbered 5, after V lost 3 bases and J lost 4 bases. The V gene's germline CDR1 is SGHNT and CDR2 YYREEE (reference sequence). The CDR3 DNA reads as TGTGCCAGCAGCTCGAGTGACAGGGGGTACAATGAGCAGTTCTTC. Its translation: CASSSSDRGYNEQFF.